The clone carrying this T cell receptor beta chain was counted only a few times. The record originates from a study of patients and donors after allogeneic stem cell transplantation. Each CDR3 protein is one row after TCRdb ran MiXCR on the RT-PCR reads. The sample carries some 92,000 distinct CDR3 sequences, roughly 52% recorded once. The clonotype was recovered from a human donor who was either an allogeneic HSCT recipient or a stem cell or donor lymphocyte infusion donor (not recorded which). It is not recorded whose cells these are; they may come from a transplant donor. The material sequenced was blood, either unsorted or a sorted T cell fraction (not recorded which).

The CDR3: CASSLGGTAYGYTF. DNA of the CDR3: TGTGCCAGCAGCTTAGGCGGGACAGCCTATGGCTACACCTTC. The rearrangement joins TRBV7-2 to TRBJ1-2; 7 bases are a match to TRBD1. V gave up 1 base and J gave up 4 bases; unmatched junction bases: 3. The V gene's germline CDR1 is SGHTA and CDR2 FQGNSA. The length of the CDR3 is 14 residues.